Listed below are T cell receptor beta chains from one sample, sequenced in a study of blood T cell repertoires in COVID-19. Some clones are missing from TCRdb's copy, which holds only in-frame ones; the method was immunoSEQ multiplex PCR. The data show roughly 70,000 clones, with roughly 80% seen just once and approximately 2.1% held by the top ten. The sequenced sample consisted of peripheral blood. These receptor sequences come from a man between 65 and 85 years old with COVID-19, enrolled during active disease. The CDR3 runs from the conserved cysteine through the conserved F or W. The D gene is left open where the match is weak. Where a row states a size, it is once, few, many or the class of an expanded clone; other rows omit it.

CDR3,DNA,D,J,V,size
CASGGSGNTEAFF,TGTGCCAGCGGCGGTTCGGGGAACACTGAAGCTTTCTTT,.,TRBJ1-1,TRBV28,few
CSAGGSREQFF,TGCAGTGCCGGGGGTAGCAGGGAGCAGTTCTTC,.,TRBJ2-1,TRBV20-1,many
CASSWNSGSQEYF,TGTGCCAGCAGCTGGAATAGCGGGAGCCAAGAGTACTTC,TRBD2,TRBJ2-7,TRBV5-4,.
CASSYAGAPNTEAFF,TGTGCCAGCTCCTATGCAGGGGCACCGAACACTGAAGCTTTCTTT,.,TRBJ1-1,TRBV18,.
CASRRGQSNTEAFF,TGTGCCAGCAGACGGGGACAGAGCAACACTGAAGCTTTCTTT,TRBD1,TRBJ1-1,TRBV5-6,.
CSVRRDRNTEAFF,TGCAGCGTGCGACGGGACAGAAACACTGAAGCTTTCTTT,TRBD1,TRBJ1-1,TRBV29-1,.
CASSLNTATNEKLFF,TGTGCCAGCAGCCTCAACACAGCAACTAATGAAAAACTGTTTTTT,.,TRBJ1-4,TRBV7-2,few
CSASNTISNQPQHF,TGCAGTGCTAGTAACACCATCAGCAATCAGCCCCAGCATTTT,.,TRBJ1-5,TRBV20-1,.
CASKSGRANTGELFF,TGTGCCAGCAAGTCGGGGAGAGCGAACACCGGGGAGCTGTTTTTT,.,TRBJ2-2,TRBV7-9,.
CSVVAGSQGDTQYF,TGCAGCGTTGTAGCGGGGTCCCAGGGAGATACGCAGTATTTT,TRBD2,TRBJ2-3,TRBV29-1,.
CASILAGSSYNEQFF,TGTGCCAGCATCTTAGCGGGTTCGTCCTACAATGAGCAGTTCTTC,TRBD2,TRBJ2-1,TRBV5-4,.
CASSTRRLAGGISYEQYF,TGTGCCAGCAGCACCCGCCGGTTAGCGGGAGGAATCAGCTACGAGCAGTACTTC,TRBD2,TRBJ2-7,TRBV7-8,.
CASSYSGDQPQHF,TGCGCCAGCAGTTATTCAGGGGATCAGCCCCAGCATTTT,.,TRBJ1-5,TRBV10-2,.
CASSPALLQETQYF,TGTGCCAGCAGCCCAGCGCTACTCCAAGAGACCCAGTACTTC,.,TRBJ2-5,TRBV5-6,.
CASSHRTSVADTQYF,TGCGCCAGCAGCCACCGGACTAGCGTAGCAGATACGCAGTATTTT,TRBD2,TRBJ2-3,TRBV4-3,.
CASSPVVPGGPNEKLFF,TGTGCCAGCAGTCCGGTCGTTCCTGGGGGCCCTAATGAAAAACTGTTTTTT,.,TRBJ1-4,TRBV27,.